This TCR beta chain originates from a study of molecular identifiers for immune sequencing clone quantification. Study as a whole: In the replicates, RNA derived from about 20,000 or 100,000 naive CD8 cells was divided into five parts, and four were sequenced. Study results and caveats: Naive cells had under 1% of molecules in clones above 20 RNA copies, effectors over 99%.

This CDR3 comprises 13 residues. Germline CDR1 SGHTS, CDR2 YDEGEE. The V end lost 8 bases, the J end lost 1 base, and 12 bases lay between the germline ends. A word on this clonotype: Its target is unknown.

Sorting selected naive CD8 T cells with a CD8+CD4-CCR7+CD45RA+ phenotype. Previously described methods and listed TCR primers were used for bulk TCR libraries. TCRdb reanalysed the PCR reads using MiXCR and keeps one entry per CDR3 protein. The sample lists about half a million distinct CDR3 sequences, about 21% seen once, with approximately 0.8% in the top ten. This receptor was taken from a human donor in good health. Some libraries in this study had Jurkat cell RNA spiked in. The specimen sequenced was naive CD8+ T cells from blood, with Jurkat cell RNA spiked in. Described subset: FACS-sorted CD8+CD4-CCR7+CD45RA+ naive T cells. The rearrangement uses TRBV5-8 and TRBJ2-5; D gene uncertain. The chain's CDR3 is CASGQARQETQYF. The CDR3 nucleotides read TGTGCCAGTGGGCAGGCCCGCCAAGAGACCCAGTACTTC.